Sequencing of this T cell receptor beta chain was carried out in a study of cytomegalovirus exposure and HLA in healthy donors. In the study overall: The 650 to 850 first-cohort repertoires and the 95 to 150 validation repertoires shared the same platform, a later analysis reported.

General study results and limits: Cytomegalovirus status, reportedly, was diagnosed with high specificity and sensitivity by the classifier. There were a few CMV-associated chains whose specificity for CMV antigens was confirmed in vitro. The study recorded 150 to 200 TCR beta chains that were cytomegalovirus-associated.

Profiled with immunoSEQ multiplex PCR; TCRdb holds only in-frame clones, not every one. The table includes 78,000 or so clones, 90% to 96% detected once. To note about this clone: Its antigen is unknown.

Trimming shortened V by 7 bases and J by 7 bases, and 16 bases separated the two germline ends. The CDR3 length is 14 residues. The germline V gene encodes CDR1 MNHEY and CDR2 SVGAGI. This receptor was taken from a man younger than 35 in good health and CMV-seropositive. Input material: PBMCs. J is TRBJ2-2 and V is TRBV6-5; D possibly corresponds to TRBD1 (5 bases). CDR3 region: CASTPPRGGGELFF. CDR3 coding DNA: TGTGCCAGCACCCCACCAAGGGGCGGCGGGGAGCTGTTTTTT.